A single sample is the source of the 18 T cell receptor beta chains below, sequenced in a study of T cells in Graves' hyperthyroidism and ophthalmopathy (dated by TCRdb to the late 2010s). The method behind the library was multiplex PCR. The run used an Illumina HiSeq 2000. Amplification of TCR beta CDR3 regions was carried out from RNA transcripts. A first-round RT-PCR of the TCR CDR3 used the HTBI primer set with the Qiagen OneStep RT-PCR kit. TCRdb passed the public sequencing reads through fastp at Q25 and MiXCR, retaining productive beta sequences. For every CDR3 protein sequence, its rows merge into one entry that carries the most common genes and DNA. Recorded for this sample are around 370,000 distinct CDR3 sequences; about 18% of them occurred a single time. The ten top clones hold 40% of the sample. The source material was blood. Source of these receptors: a man between 18 and 35 years old with Graves' ophthalmopathy.

In this sample, this clonotype turned up a few times. The rearrangement uses TRBV6-5 and TRBJ1-6; D gene ambiguous. The germline V gene has CDR1 MNHEY and CDR2 SVGAGI. The CDR3 contains 16 residues. Trimming cost V 2 bases and J 0 bases, with 8 bases left between them. CDR3 loop: CASSYDIRSYNSPLHF. CDR3 DNA: TGTGCCAGCAGTTACGACATACGCTCCTATAATTCACCCCTCCACTTT.

This clonotype was seen once. Compared with germline, one end of the junction differs, possibly owing to a read error. CDR3 in amino acids: CASNPTGPTNTGELLF. The DNA for the CDR3 is TGTGCCAGCAACCCGACAGGCCCGACGAACACCGGGGAGCTGCTTTTT. The chain has TRBV6-1 and TRBJ2-2, with D tentatively TRBD1 (6 bases). Germline-derived CDR1 and CDR2 are MNHNS and SASEGT. The length of the CDR3 is 16 residues.

This chain uses TRBV6-1 with TRBJ2-4; D is uncertain. Germline-derived CDR1 and CDR2 are MNHNS and SASEGT. V lost 0 bases and J 7 bases, leaving 13 bases between the germline ends. CDR3 size: 15 residues. DNA of the CDR3: TGTGCCAGCAGTGAAGCCCCTAAGGGTAGGAACATTCAGTACTTC. Protein sequence: CASSEAPKGRNIQYF.

This clonotype was counted many times. The V and J genes are TRBV20-1 and TRBJ2-7; D is possibly TRBD1 or TRBD2 (6 bases each). The CDR3 length is 13 residues. The germline V gene has CDR1 DFQATT and CDR2 SNEGSKA (reference sequence). Between the trimmed V and J ends, which lost 5 bases and 2 bases, there was a span of 13 bases. CDR3 in DNA: TGCAGTGCTCAGGGGAGGACCACCTACGAGCAGTACTTC. Amino acids: CSAQGRTTYEQYF.

This clonotype was picked up many times. The rearrangement joins TRBV11-2 to TRBJ1-1; D is ambiguous. Trimming removed 1 base from V and 1 base from J, with 7 bases in between. The germline gives CDR1 SGHAT, CDR2 FQNNGV. The CDR3 length is 14 residues. CDR3 loop: CASSLVPANTEAFF. DNA of the CDR3: TGTGCCAGCAGCTTAGTTCCCGCGAACACTGAAGCTTTCTTT.

This chain links TRBV6-1 with TRBJ2-3; TRBD2 agrees at 9 bases. CDR1 MNHNS and CDR2 SASEGT come from the germline V gene. CDR3 length: 15 amino acids. Unmatched junction bases numbered 10, after V lost 6 bases and J lost 6 bases. Written as DNA, the CDR3 is TGTGCCAGCAGGGCCGCCGGGGCGGGGGGGGATACGCAGTATTTT. It codes for CASRAAGAGGDTQYF.

This clonotype was seen at least ten times. The J gene is TRBJ1-2, the V gene TRBV4-1, with 10 bases matching TRBD1. CDR1 is MGHRA, CDR2 YSYEKL, per germline. The CDR3 totals 15 residues. V gave up 6 bases and J gave up 3 bases; unmatched junction bases: 7. The CDR3 loop reads CASSDPGQGDYGYTF. The CDR3 nucleotides are TGCGCCAGCAGTGACCCCGGACAGGGGGACTATGGCTACACCTTC.

This CDR3 is CASSQARGALGTGELFF. DNA for the CDR3: TGCGCCAGCAGCCAAGCCCGTGGGGCGCTGGGGACCGGGGAGCTGTTTTTT. The chain recombines TRBV4-1 with TRBJ2-2; a weak D match, TRBD1 (5 bases). CDR3 size: 17 residues. Germline values: CDR1 MGHRA, CDR2 YSYEKL. V was trimmed by 1 base and J by 5 bases, leaving 17 bases between them.

There are many counts of this clonotype. The genes are TRBV28 and TRBJ2-5; D may be TRBD1 (6 bases). The CDR3 covers 13 residues. The V gene's germline CDR1 is MDHEN and CDR2 SYDVKM. Trimming removed 3 bases from V and 11 bases from J, with 16 bases in between. The CDR3 DNA sequence: TGTGCCAGCAGTTTGATCGGAAGGACAGTACAGTACTTC. It encodes CASSLIGRTVQYF.

This clonotype was counted only a few times. The rearrangement uses TRBV6-1 and TRBJ2-7; no clear D. The CDR3 has 14 residues. V gave up 6 bases and J gave up 2 bases, with 14 bases separating them. Germline assignment: CDR1 MNHNS and CDR2 SASEGT. CDR3 in DNA: TGTGCCAGCAGATCTGAATCAGGCGCCTACGAGCAGTACTTC. It specifies CASRSESGAYEQYF.

This clonotype was recorded many times. The chain links TRBV5-5 to TRBJ2-7, with 8 bases identical to TRBD1. In germline, CDR1 is SGHKS, CDR2 YYEKEE (reference sequence). V lost 5 bases to trimming and J lost 4 bases; unmatched junction nucleotides: 11. The CDR3 sequence is 15 residues long. CDR3 nucleotide sequence: TGTGCCAGCAGGCATACGGACAGGGTAGATTACGAGCAGTACTTC. It specifies CASRHTDRVDYEQYF.

This clonotype was observed at least ten times. V gene TRBV5-6 combines with J gene TRBJ2-1; 8 nucleotides line up with TRBD2. In germline, CDR1 is SGHDT, CDR2 YYEEEE. V shed 2 bases and J 3 bases; nucleotides not matched to a gene: 4. CDR3 length: 15 residues. The CDR3, as DNA: TGTGCCAGCAGCTTTAGCGGGGTTTACTACAATGAGCAGTTCTTC. It encodes CASSFSGVYYNEQFF.

The rearrangement joins TRBV2 to TRBJ2-2; tentative D call: TRBD1 (5 bases). In germline, CDR1 is SNHLY, CDR2 FYNNEI. Trimming pared 6 bases from V and 2 bases from J, leaving 7 bases between. The CDR3 sequence is 13 residues long. The CDR3 sequence is CASRTDNTGELFF. The CDR3 coding sequence is TGTGCCAGCAGGACAGACAACACCGGGGAGCTGTTTTTT.

This clonotype showed up just a few times. The chain joins TRBV27 to TRBJ1-1, with D possibly being TRBD1 (6 bases). The length of the CDR3 is 14 residues. V dropped 8 bases and J dropped 3 bases, with 16 bases sitting between them. Per germline, CDR1 MNHEY and CDR2 SMNVEV (reference sequence). The DNA of the CDR3 is TGTGCCAGCGGGTCTAACAGGGAGGACACTGAAGCTTTCTTT. Encoded protein: CASGSNREDTEAFF.

Worth noting for this clonotype: A much larger clone differs from this one at a single base, so this may be a read error. CDR3 DNA sequence: TGCAGCGTCGGAACCTCGGTAAAAGCTTTCTTT. This gives the protein CSVGTSVKAFF. The chain is built from TRBV29-1 and TRBJ1-1; D not certain. The germline V gene encodes CDR1 SQVTM and CDR2 ANQGSEA. This CDR3 is 11 amino acids long. Trimming shortened V by 6 bases and J by 9 bases, and 14 bases separated the two germline ends. Full variable domain (missing parts from reference TRBV29-1 and TRBJ1-1): SAVISQKPSRDICQRGTSLTIQCQVDSQVTMMFWYRQQPGQSLTLIATANQGSEATYESGFVIDKFPISRPNLTFSTLTVSNMSPEDSSIYLCSVGTSVKAFFGQGTRLTVV.

This clonotype was recorded at least ten times. V usage is TRBV9 and J usage is TRBJ2-3; the match to TRBD2 covers 8 bases. There are 17 residues in the CDR3. The V gene end was trimmed by 2 bases and the J gene end by 1 base; junction bases not matched to a gene: 9. Germline assignment: CDR1 SGDLS and CDR2 YYNGEE. CDR3 residues: CASSVLGSGDGTDTQYF. CDR3 coding DNA: TGTGCCAGCAGCGTTTTGGGTAGCGGGGACGGCACAGATACGCAGTATTTT.

V is TRBV9 and J is TRBJ1-1; weak D call: TRBD1 (6 bases). V was shortened by 0 bases and J by 3 bases, with 9 bases between the two germline ends. The germline gives CDR1 SGDLS, CDR2 YYNGEE. The CDR3 totals 14 residues. CDR3 protein: CASSVEGGHTEAFF. CDR3 sequence (DNA): TGTGCCAGCAGCGTAGAAGGGGGACACACTGAAGCTTTCTTT.

This clonotype was picked up many times. The chain employs TRBV6-8 and TRBJ2-7; 7 bases are shared with TRBD2. Per the germline V gene, CDR1 is MNHGY and CDR2 is SAAAGT. Germline trimming cut 2 bases from V and 0 bases from J; bases unmatched to any gene: 7. The CDR3 has 16 amino acids. CDR3 loop: CASSYGAGDLSYEQYF. The CDR3 DNA is TGTGCCAGCAGTTACGGGGCGGGGGACCTCTCCTACGAGCAGTACTTC.